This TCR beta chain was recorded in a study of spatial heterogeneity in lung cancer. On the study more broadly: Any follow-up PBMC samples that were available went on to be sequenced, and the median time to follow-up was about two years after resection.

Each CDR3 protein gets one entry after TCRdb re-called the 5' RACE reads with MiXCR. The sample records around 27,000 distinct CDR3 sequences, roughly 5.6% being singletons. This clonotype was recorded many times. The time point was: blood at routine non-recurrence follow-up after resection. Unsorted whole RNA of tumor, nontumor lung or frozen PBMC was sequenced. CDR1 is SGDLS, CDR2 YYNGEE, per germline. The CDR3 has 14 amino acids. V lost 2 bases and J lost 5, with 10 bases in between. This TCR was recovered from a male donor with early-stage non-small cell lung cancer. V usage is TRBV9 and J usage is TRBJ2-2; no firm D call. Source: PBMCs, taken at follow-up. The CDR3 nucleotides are TGTGCCAGCAGCGTGAGTCTGACAACCGGGGAGCTGTTTTTT. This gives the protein CASSVSLTTGELFF.